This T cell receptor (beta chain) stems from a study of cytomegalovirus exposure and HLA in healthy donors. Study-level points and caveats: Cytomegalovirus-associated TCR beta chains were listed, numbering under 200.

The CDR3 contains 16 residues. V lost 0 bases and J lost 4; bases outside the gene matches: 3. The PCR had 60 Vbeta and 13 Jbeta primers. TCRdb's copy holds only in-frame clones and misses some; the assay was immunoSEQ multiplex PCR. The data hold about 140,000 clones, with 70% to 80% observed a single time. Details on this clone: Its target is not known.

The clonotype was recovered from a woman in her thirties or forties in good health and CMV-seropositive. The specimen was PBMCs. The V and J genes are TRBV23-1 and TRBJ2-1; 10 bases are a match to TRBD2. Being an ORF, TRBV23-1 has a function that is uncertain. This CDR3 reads CASSQSRTSGYNEQFF. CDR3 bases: TGCGCCAGCAGTCAATCCCGGACTAGCGGTTACAATGAGCAGTTCTTC.